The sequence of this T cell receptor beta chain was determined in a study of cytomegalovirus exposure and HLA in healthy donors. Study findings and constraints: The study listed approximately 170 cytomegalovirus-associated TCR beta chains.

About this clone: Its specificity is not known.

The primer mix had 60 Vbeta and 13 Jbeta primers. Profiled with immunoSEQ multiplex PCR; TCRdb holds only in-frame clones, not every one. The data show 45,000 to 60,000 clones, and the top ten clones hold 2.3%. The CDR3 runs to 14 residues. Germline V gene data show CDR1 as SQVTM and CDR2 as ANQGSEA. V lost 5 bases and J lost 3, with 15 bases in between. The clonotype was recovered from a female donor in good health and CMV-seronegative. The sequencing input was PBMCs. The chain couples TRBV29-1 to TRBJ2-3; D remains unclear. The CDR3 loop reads CSVRLLPGTDTQYF. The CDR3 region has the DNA TGCAGCGTTCGCCTTCTCCCAGGAACAGATACGCAGTATTTT.